One and the same sample provided the 8 T cell receptor beta chains below, sequenced in a study of naive and memory T cell subsets (TCRdb year 2017). Receptor libraries were prepared by UMI-ligation and nested PCR. TCRdb lists the instrument as Illumina MiSeq. An equimolar mix of two oligonucleotides covering both TRBC1 and TRBC2 was used as the beta constant-region primer. TCRdb cleaned the public reads at Q25 with fastp, built clones with MiXCR and kept in-frame beta chains. Each entry is one CDR3 protein sequence, shown with its most common DNA and genes. Counted in this sample were under 35,000 distinct CDR3 sequences; about 10% of them appeared once. Approximately 19% of the sample comes from the top ten. The material sequenced was effector memory CD4+ T cells from blood. The sample's cell subset or site label is to be understood as: effector memory, CD45RA- CD27-. All receptors come from a human donor in good health.

This clonotype was picked up a small number of times. This chain uses TRBV24-1 with TRBJ2-3, with a possible D match to TRBD1 (6 bases). CDR1 and CDR2 (germline): KGHDR, SFDVKD. The CDR3 length is 18 residues. V dropped 0 bases and J dropped 0 bases, with 15 bases sitting between them. The CDR3 is CATSDLSTGSSSTDTQYF. The CDR3 bases are TGTGCCACCAGTGATTTGAGCACAGGGAGTAGTAGCACAGATACGCAGTATTTT.

This clonotype was observed a handful of times. CDR3 DNA sequence: TGTGCCAGCAGCCCCGGGCGGACCGGGGAGCTGTTTTTT. Its protein is CASSPGRTGELFF. This rearrangement joins TRBV12-3 or TRBV12-4 to TRBJ2-2, with D hard to call. V was pared by 6 bases and J by 5 bases, with 10 bases between. CDR3 length equals 13 residues.

This clonotype was observed many times. The chain couples TRBV20-1 to TRBJ1-1; D remains unclear. This CDR3 contains 14 residues. Trimming left V 0 bases short and J 4 bases short, with 12 bases between. Per germline, CDR1 DFQATT and CDR2 SNEGSKA (reference sequence). The CDR3 DNA reads TGCAGTGCTAGAGAACCCGGGTCGGGCACTGAAGCTTTCTTT. Its translation is CSAREPGSGTEAFF.

The chain links TRBV18 to TRBJ1-2; D not resolved. With 1 base removed from V and 6 bases from J, the gap between germline ends came to 9 bases. Germline loops: CDR1 KGHSH, CDR2 LQKENI. The CDR3 runs to 13 residues. The CDR3 bases are TGTGCCAGCTCACCACAGGGTGGGGATGGCTACACCTTC. This sequence encodes CASSPQGGDGYTF.

V gene TRBV7-9 combines with J gene TRBJ2-3; the match to TRBD2 covers 10 bases. CDR1 is SEHNR and CDR2 is FQNEAQ in the germline V gene (reference sequence). The CDR3 totals 17 residues. The V and J ends lost 5 bases and 0 bases, in that order; junction bases with no gene match: 8. CDR3 bases: TGTGCCAGCAGCCGGGGGACTAGCGCCCCGAGCACAGATACGCAGTATTTT. It codes for CASSRGTSAPSTDTQYF.

This clonotype was counted at least ten times. This chain connects TRBV5-6 to TRBJ1-2, with TRBD1 identical over 8 bases. The germline V gene has CDR1 SGHDT and CDR2 YYEEEE. The CDR3 consists of 14 residues. Trimming took 6 bases from V and 5 from J; bases not matched to a gene: 9. The CDR3 DNA follows: TGTGCCAGCACGCTGACAGGGGCCTTTTATGGCTACACCTTC. Its protein product is CASTLTGAFYGYTF.

As to this clonotype: One end of the junction fails to match germline, which may point to a read error. This sequence joins TRBV3-1 and TRBJ2-1; the D gene is possibly TRBD2 (6 bases). CDR1 is LGHDT and CDR2 is YNNKEL in the germline V gene (reference sequence). The CDR3 has 15 amino acids. The CDR3 here is CSSSLALTSSNEQFF. CDR3 bases: TGTTCCAGCAGCCTCGCCCTGACTAGTTCCAATGAGCAGTTCTTC.

This clonotype was seen at least ten times. The CDR3 reads CASSHRKNTPPEQYF. In DNA, the CDR3 is TGTGCCAGCAGCCATAGAAAGAACACCCCCCCCGAGCAGTACTTC. V is TRBV4-2 and J is TRBJ2-7; no clear D. Per germline, CDR1 LGHNA and CDR2 YNFKEQ. The CDR3 spans 15 residues. V shed 3 bases and J shed 6 bases, with 18 bases lying between them.